The source of this TCR beta chain is a study of T cell repertoires in cytomegalovirus infection. Study background: Matching HLA type, along with CMV infection, was indicated by public TCR beta signatures.

CDR3 length: 15 residues. Germline CDR1 and CDR2: SNHLY and FYNNEI. With 8 bases removed from V and 3 bases from J, the gap between germline ends came to 20 bases. TCRdb redid the calling of the reads with MiXCR, one entry per CDR3 protein. Seen here are under 200,000 distinct CDR3 sequences, over 25% observed once, and the top ten hold 31%. Study findings and constraints: Ex vivo responses were dominated by HLA-C-restricted CMV-specific TCR beta clonotypes. Frequencies of public TCR beta families were cumulated, and this identified carriers of CMV plus the relevant HLA.

There are a few counts of this clonotype. Antigen unknown. The sequenced sample consisted of PBMCs. The rearrangement joins TRBV2 to TRBJ2-7; D gene ambiguous. This sequence was found in a human donor in good health (CMV status not recorded). Some clones in this sample may be carry-over from other donors' samples. The CDR3 region has the DNA TGTGCCAGCGCAACAATTGGTTCTTTGGGCTACGAGCAGTACTTC. Translated, it gives CASATIGSLGYEQYF.